Listed below are T cell receptor beta chains from one sample, sequenced in a study of OX40 agonist ivuxolimab in advanced cancers. TCRdb keeps only in-frame clones here, not all; method: immunoSEQ multiplex PCR. Of over 55,000 clones in the sample, 80% to 95% were seen once. This sample comprised CD4+ or CD8+ T cells sorted from blood, obtained in a trial of the OX40 agonist ivuxolimab. The receptor set was obtained from an adult with an advanced solid tumor such as melanoma, head and neck, liver or kidney cancer. The CDR3 runs from the conserved cysteine through the conserved F or W. D genes are given only for firm matches. Rows give clone size only sometimes, using once, few, many, or a class for an expanded clone.

v_gene	j_gene	d_gene	abundance	CDR3nt	CDR3aa
TRBV29-1	TRBJ2-3	TRBD2	once	TGCAGCGTTGAAGGTGGGACTACTCTTACTGGTACGCAGTATTTT	CSVEGGTTLTGTQYF
TRBV6-5	TRBJ2-7	TRBD1	-	TGTGCCAGCAGCCCCGGGACAGCTTTCGAGCAGTACTTC	CASSPGTAFEQYF
TRBV30	TRBJ2-4	-	-	TGTGCCTGGAGTGTAGGCGGATTAAAAAACATTCAGTACTTC	CAWSVGGLKNIQYF
TRBV6-1	TRBJ1-5	-	-	TGTGCCAGCGTGGGTCCCCTGAGCAATCAGCCCCAGCATTTT	CASVGPLSNQPQHF
TRBV19	TRBJ2-3	-	once	TGTGCCAGTAGTATCCCCGGGGGCCCTAGCACAGATACGCAGTATTTT	CASSIPGGPSTDTQYF
TRBV6-7	TRBJ2-7	-	-	TGTGCCAGCTGGGGTCGAAACTCCTACGAGCAGTACTTC	CASWGRNSYEQYF
TRBV7-2	TRBJ2-7	-	few	TGTGCCAGCAGCACTACCGGGGAAAGGGCCTACGAGCAGTACTTC	CASSTTGERAYEQYF
TRBV5-4	TRBJ2-1	TRBD1	-	TGTGCCAGCAGCATAACCCCCCCGGGACAGAATGTCGATGAGCAGTTCTTC	CASSITPPGQNVDEQFF
TRBV6-1	TRBJ1-2	-	-	TGTGCCAGCAGTGAATCTAGGACAGACTATGGCTACACCTTC	CASSESRTDYGYTF
TRBV18	TRBJ2-5	-	-	TGTGCCAGCTCACCAGCTCAACAGGGAGAGACCCAGTACTTC	CASSPAQQGETQYF
TRBV28	TRBJ2-1	-	-	TGTGCCAGCAGTCTTGGAGGTTTATACAATGAGCAGTTCTTC	CASSLGGLYNEQFF
TRBV18	TRBJ2-5	-	-	TGTGCCAGCTCACCAGGTACGACAACCTCTCAAGAGACCCAGTACTTC	CASSPGTTTSQETQYF
TRBV7-9	TRBJ1-6	-	-	TGTGCCAGCAGCTTAATACCGGGGGCTAACTCACCCCTCCACTTT	CASSLIPGANSPLHF
TRBV28	TRBJ1-2	TRBD1	-	TGTGCCAGCAGTTCAGGGGGCCTATTAGACTATGGCTACACCTTC	CASSSGGLLDYGYTF
TRBV28	TRBJ2-6	-	-	TGTGCCAGCAGTTTTCAAGGGGCGACCAGATCCTCTGGGGCCAACGTCCTGACTTTC	CASSFQGATRSSGANVLTF
TRBV6-5	TRBJ1-2	TRBD1	once	TGTGCCAGCAGTAGGACAGGCTTGGGAGGCTACACCTTC	CASSRTGLGGYTF
TRBV6-5	TRBJ1-6	-	few	TGTGCCAGCAGTTACCGGACCGGACCCCTCCACTTT	CASSYRTGPLHF
TRBV9	TRBJ2-5	TRBD2	-	TGTGCCAGCAGCGTAGGGGGACTAAGTGAGACCCAGTACTTC	CASSVGGLSETQYF
TRBV10-2	TRBJ1-2	-	-	TGCGCCAGCAGGGAAACTTCAGGGCGGAATAACTATGGCTACACCTTC	CASRETSGRNNYGYTF
TRBV7-2	TRBJ2-3	TRBD2	once	TGTGCCAGCAGCTTTTACGGCGGGAGGGGCACAGATACGCAGTATTTT	CASSFYGGRGTDTQYF
TRBV7-8	TRBJ1-5	-	-	TGTGCCAGCAGCTTAGGGGGCGGGGGAAGCAATCAGCCCCAGCATTTT	CASSLGGGGSNQPQHF
TRBV5-6	TRBJ1-1	-	-	TGTGCCAGCAGCTACCAGAGCCGGGCATTCTTT	CASSYQSRAFF
TRBV18	TRBJ2-1	TRBD2	-	TGTGCCAGCTCACCCGGGACTAGCGGGATAAACAATGAGCAGTTCTTC	CASSPGTSGINNEQFF
TRBV19	TRBJ2-3	-	-	TGTGCCAGTAGTGTCGGGGGCAAGGATACGCAGTATTTT	CASSVGGKDTQYF
TRBV6-1	TRBJ2-1	TRBD2	-	TGTGCCAGTAGCGGGAGACTCAATGAGCAGTTCTTC	CASSGRLNEQFF
TRBV18	TRBJ1-1	-	-	TGTGCCAGCTCACCAGAGGACAGCGTGAACACTGAAGCTTTCTTT	CASSPEDSVNTEAFF
TRBV4-2	TRBJ1-1	TRBD1	-	TGTGCCAGCAGCCAGGCTATCTACAGGGGCGGGAACACTGAAGCTTTCTTT	CASSQAIYRGGNTEAFF
TRBV6-5	TRBJ2-7	-	once	TGTGCCAGCAAATCCCCTCATGGGGAAACTGGGGAGCAGTACTTC	CASKSPHGETGEQYF
TRBV28	TRBJ1-2	-	-	TGTGCCAGCAGTTTACCAGGCAATGCAAACTATGGCTACACCTTC	CASSLPGNANYGYTF
TRBV7-9	TRBJ2-7	-	-	TGTGCCAGCAACAAAGATATCGGGAAAACCTACGAGCAGTACTTC	CASNKDIGKTYEQYF
TRBV21-1	TRBJ2-1	-	-	TGTGCCAGCAGCAAGGACAGCTCCTACAATGAGCAGTTCTTC	CASSKDSSYNEQFF
TRBV28	TRBJ1-4	-	-	TGTGCCAGCAGTGGTGGGGGGAAATTTGAAAAACTGTTTTTT	CASSGGGKFEKLFF
TRBV4-1	TRBJ1-2	-	-	TGCGCCAGCAGCCAAGAGACAGCTAACTATGGCTACACCTTC	CASSQETANYGYTF
TRBV5-1	TRBJ2-1	TRBD1	once	TGCGCCAGCAGAGAGACAGGGGGCAATGAGCAGTTCTTC	CASRETGGNEQFF
TRBV10-3	TRBJ1-6	TRBD1	-	TGTGCCATCAGGGACAGGGTAGGATCACCCCTCCACTTT	CAIRDRVGSPLHF
TRBV5-4	TRBJ2-2	TRBD2	-	TGTGCCAGCAGCTTACCCGGGACTAGGAAGGGGGAGCTGTTTTTT	CASSLPGTRKGELFF
TRBV5-1	TRBJ1-1	TRBD1	-	TGCGCCAGCAGCTTGGGACAGGGAGAAGCTTTCTTT	CASSLGQGEAFF
TRBV5-5	TRBJ2-7	-	-	TGTGCCAGCAGCGTGTGGACGGACACGACCTACGAGCAGTACTTC	CASSVWTDTTYEQYF
TRBV19	TRBJ1-2	-	-	TGTGCCAGTAGTATAGATGGGCCACTCTATGGCTACACCTTC	CASSIDGPLYGYTF
TRBV7-6	TRBJ2-7	-	-	TGTGCCAGCAGCTTAGTGTTCTCCGAGCAGTACTTC	CASSLVFSEQYF
TRBV27	TRBJ2-7	TRBD1	-	TGTGCCAGCAGTTTATTCGGAGGGACAGGGTCCTACGAGCAGTACTTC	CASSLFGGTGSYEQYF
TRBV29-1	TRBJ2-4	-	-	TGCAGCGTTGGGGGGTTAGCCAAAAACATTCAGTACTTC	CSVGGLAKNIQYF